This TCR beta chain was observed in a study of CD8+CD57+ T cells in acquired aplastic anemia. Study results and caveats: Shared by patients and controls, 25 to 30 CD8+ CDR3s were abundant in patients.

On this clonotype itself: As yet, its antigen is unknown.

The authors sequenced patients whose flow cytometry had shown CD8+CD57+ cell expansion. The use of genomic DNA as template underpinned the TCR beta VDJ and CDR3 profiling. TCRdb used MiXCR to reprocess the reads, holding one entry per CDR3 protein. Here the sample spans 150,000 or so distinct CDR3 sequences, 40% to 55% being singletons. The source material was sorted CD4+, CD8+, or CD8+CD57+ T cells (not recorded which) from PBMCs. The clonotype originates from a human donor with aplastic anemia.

The CDR3, as DNA: TGTGCCAGCAGCTTAGGGGTAGGAGGGGAGACCCAGTACTTC. This gives the protein CASSLGVGGETQYF. V is TRBV7-9 and J is TRBJ2-5, with a possible D match to TRBD2 (6 bases). The germline V gene has CDR1 SEHNR and CDR2 FQNEAQ (reference sequence). Trimming cost V 1 base and J 5 bases, with 11 bases left between them. This CDR3 is built from 14 residues.